These 6 T cell receptor beta chains came from one sample sequenced in a study of beta chain features in type 1 diabetes. Whole-study results and caveats: TCRB CDR3s were moderately but significantly shorter in Type 1 diabetes patients in all four CD4+ subsets.

Their antigens are not known. As every portion of the isolated RNA was reverse transcribed, the sequencing read expressed TCRB transcripts. Only in-frame clones appear in the TCRdb table, and some are missing; sequencing was by immunoSEQ multiplex PCR. The sample lists fewer than 300,000 clones; approximately 10% were seen once. Sequencing input: naive CD4+ T cells from blood. The origin of the receptors is a man younger than 40 with type 1 diabetes.

There are a few counts of this clone. The J gene is TRBJ1-1, the V gene TRBV28; tentative D call: TRBD1 (5 bases). V was clipped by 5 bases and J by 1 base, with 14 bases between them. The CDR3 is made up of 15 amino acids. Per germline, CDR1 MDHEN and CDR2 SYDVKM. CDR3 sequence reads: CASSTHGGENTEAFF. CDR3 DNA: TGTGCCAGCAGTACTCACGGGGGGGAGAACACTGAAGCTTTCTTT.

The sample holds a few counts of this clone. The gene calls are TRBV30 and TRBJ1-6, with unresolved D. Trimming took off 4 bases at V and 0 bases at J, with 7 bases between the two ends. In germline, CDR1 is GTSNPN, CDR2 SVGIG (reference sequence). The CDR3 covers 14 residues. The CDR3, as DNA: TGTGCCTGGAACCGGGGCTCCTATAATTCACCCCTCCACTTT. Amino acid sequence: CAWNRGSYNSPLHF. The full variable domain, with the rest looked up from reference TRBV30 and TRBJ1-6, is SQTIHQWPATLVQPVGSPLSLECTVEGTSNPNLYWYRQAAGRGLQLLFYSVGIGQISSEVPQNLSASRPQDRQFILSSKKLLLSDSGFYLCAWNRGSYNSPLHFGNGTRLTVT.

J is TRBJ2-5 and V is TRBV27; D is perhaps TRBD1 (6 bases). Germline-derived CDR1 and CDR2 are MNHEY and SMNVEV (reference sequence). The CDR3 runs to 13 residues. Trimming stripped 7 bases from V and 9 bases from J, with 18 bases between. The CDR3 nucleotides are TGTGCCAGCACCAACAGGGATTCTAAGGCCCAGTACTTC. Its translation is CASTNRDSKAQYF.

The rearrangement joins TRBV6-5 to TRBJ2-7; TRBD1 aligns across 9 bases. Per the germline V gene, CDR1 is MNHEY and CDR2 is SVGAGI. CDR3 length equals 15 residues. After removal of 4 bases from V and 1 base from J, the junction contained 5 bases not matched to a gene. CDR3 nucleotide sequence: TGTGCCAGCAGTTCTCCGGGACAGGGTTCCTACGAGCAGTACTTC. Residues: CASSSPGQGSYEQYF.

This clone has only a few counts. The gene calls are TRBV5-1 and TRBJ2-7, with D perhaps matching TRBD2 (5 bases). The CDR3 runs 16 residues. Germline CDR1 reads SGHRS; CDR2 reads YFSETQ. Trimming pared 2 bases from V and 5 bases from J, leaving 20 bases between. This CDR3 reads CASSFGIGGLQDEQYF. The CDR3 coding sequence is TGCGCCAGCAGCTTCGGCATCGGCGGGTTACAAGACGAGCAGTACTTC.

The chain joins TRBV2 to TRBJ1-6; 9 nucleotides align to TRBD1. CDR1 is SNHLY and CDR2 is FYNNEI in the germline V gene. Trimming cost V 8 bases and J 10 bases; bases outside gene matches: 6. The CDR3 is made up of 13 amino acids. CDR3 in DNA: TGTGCCAGCTACGGGACAGGGAGCTCACCCCTCCACTTT. This codes for CASYGTGSSPLHF.